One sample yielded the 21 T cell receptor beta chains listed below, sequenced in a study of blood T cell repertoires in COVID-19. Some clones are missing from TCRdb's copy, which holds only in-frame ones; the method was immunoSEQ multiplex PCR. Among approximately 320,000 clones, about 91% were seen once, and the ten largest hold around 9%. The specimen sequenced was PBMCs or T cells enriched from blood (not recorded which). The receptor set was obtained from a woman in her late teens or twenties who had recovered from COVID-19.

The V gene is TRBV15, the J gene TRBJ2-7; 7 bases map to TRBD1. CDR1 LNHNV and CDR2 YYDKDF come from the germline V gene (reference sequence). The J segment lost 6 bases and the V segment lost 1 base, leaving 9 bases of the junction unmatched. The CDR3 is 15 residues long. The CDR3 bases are TGTGCCACCAGCAGAGGGTCAGGGGGAGTACCCGAGCAGTACTTC. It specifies CATSRGSGGVPEQYF. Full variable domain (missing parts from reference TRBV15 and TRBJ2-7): DAMVIQNPRYQVTQFGKPVTLSCSQTLNHNVMYWYQQKSSQAPKLLFHYYDKDFNNEADTPDNFQSRRPNTSFCFLDIRSPGLGDTAMYLCATSRGSGGVPEQYFGPGTRLTVT.

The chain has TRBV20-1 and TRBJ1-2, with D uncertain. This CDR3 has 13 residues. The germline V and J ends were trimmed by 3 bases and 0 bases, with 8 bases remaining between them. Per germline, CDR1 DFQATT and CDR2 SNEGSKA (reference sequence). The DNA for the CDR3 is TGCAGTGCTAGTACTAGTCCTAACTATGGCTACACCTTC. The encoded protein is CSASTSPNYGYTF.

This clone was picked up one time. DNA of the CDR3: TGTGCCTGGAGCAGGATGACAGAAGGACAAGCTTTCTTT. It yields the protein CAWSRMTEGQAFF. This chain connects TRBV30 to TRBJ1-1, with D tentatively TRBD1 (5 bases). Looked up from germline, CDR1 is GTSNPN and CDR2 is SVGIG (reference sequence). Deletions cut 3 bases from V and 9 bases from J, with 17 bases between. CDR3 length: 13 residues.

In DNA, the CDR3 is TGTGCCAGTAGTATCACAGCTAGCACAGATACGCAGTATTTT. Amino acid sequence: CASSITASTDTQYF. The V and J genes are TRBV19 and TRBJ2-3; D gene unclear. V lost 3 bases, J lost 0 bases, and 7 bases lay in between. Germline V CDR1 and CDR2: LNHDA, SQIVND (reference sequence). The CDR3 spans 14 residues.

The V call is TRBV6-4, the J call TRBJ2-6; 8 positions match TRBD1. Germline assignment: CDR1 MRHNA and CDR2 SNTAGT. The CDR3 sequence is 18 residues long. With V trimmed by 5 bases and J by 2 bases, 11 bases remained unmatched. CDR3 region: CASSRYGTGGAGANVLTF. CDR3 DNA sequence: TGTGCCAGCAGTCGGTATGGGACAGGCGGAGCTGGGGCCAACGTCCTGACTTTC.

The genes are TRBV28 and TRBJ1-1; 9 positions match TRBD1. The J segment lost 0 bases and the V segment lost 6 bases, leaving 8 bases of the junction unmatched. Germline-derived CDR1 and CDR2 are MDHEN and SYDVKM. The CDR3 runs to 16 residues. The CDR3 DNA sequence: TGTGCCAGCAGACTTACAGGGGGCGTGGTGAACACTGAAGCTTTCTTT. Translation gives CASRLTGGVVNTEAFF.

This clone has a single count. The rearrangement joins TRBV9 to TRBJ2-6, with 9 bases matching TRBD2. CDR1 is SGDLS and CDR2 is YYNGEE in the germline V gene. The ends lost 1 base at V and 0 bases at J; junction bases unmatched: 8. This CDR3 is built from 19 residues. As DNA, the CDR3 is TGTGCCAGCAGCGTACCTCTAGCGGGGCTGTACTCTGGGGCCAACGTCCTGACTTTC. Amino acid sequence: CASSVPLAGLYSGANVLTF.

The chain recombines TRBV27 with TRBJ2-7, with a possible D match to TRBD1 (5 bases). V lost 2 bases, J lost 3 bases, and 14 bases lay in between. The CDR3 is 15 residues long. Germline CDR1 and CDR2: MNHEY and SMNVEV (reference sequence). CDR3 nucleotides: TGTGCCAGCAGTTTACAGGACACCCCCTTCTACGAGCAGTACTTC. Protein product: CASSLQDTPFYEQYF.

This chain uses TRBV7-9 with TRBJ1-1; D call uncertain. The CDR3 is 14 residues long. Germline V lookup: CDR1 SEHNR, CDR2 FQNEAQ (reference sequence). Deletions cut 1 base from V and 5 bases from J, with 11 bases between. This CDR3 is CASSLELGRTEAFF. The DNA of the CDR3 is TGTGCCAGCAGCTTAGAATTGGGGAGGACTGAAGCTTTCTTT. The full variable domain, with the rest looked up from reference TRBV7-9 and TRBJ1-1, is DTGVSQNPRHKITKRGQNVTFRCDPISEHNRLYWYRQTLGQGPEFLTYFQNEAQLEKSRLLSDRFSAERPKGSFSTLEIQRTEQGDSAMYLCASSLELGRTEAFFGQGTRLTVV.

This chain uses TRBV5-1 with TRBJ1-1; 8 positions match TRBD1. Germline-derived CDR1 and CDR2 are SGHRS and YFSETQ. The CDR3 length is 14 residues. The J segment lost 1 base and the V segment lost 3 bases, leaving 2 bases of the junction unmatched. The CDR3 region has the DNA TGCGCCAGCAGCTCGGGACAGGAGAACACTGAAGCTTTCTTT. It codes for CASSSGQENTEAFF.

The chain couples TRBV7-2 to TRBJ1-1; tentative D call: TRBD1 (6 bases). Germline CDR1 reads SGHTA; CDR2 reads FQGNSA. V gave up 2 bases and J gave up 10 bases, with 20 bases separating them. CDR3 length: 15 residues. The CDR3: CASSLRGGTGGGAFF. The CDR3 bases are TGTGCCAGCAGCTTACGCGGGGGCACCGGAGGGGGAGCTTTCTTT.

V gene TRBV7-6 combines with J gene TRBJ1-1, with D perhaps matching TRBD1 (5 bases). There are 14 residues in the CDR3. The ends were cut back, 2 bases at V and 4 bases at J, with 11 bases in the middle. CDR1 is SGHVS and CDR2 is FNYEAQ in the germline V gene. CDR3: CASSLTGPSTEAFF. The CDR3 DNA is TGTGCCAGCAGCTTAACAGGCCCATCCACTGAAGCTTTCTTT.

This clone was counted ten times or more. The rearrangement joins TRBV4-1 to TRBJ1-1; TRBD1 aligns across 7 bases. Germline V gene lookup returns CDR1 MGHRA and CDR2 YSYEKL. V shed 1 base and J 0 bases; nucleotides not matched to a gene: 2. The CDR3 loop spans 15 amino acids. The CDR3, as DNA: TGCGCCAGCAGCCAAGGACAGGGTCTGAACACTGAAGCTTTCTTT. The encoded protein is CASSQGQGLNTEAFF.

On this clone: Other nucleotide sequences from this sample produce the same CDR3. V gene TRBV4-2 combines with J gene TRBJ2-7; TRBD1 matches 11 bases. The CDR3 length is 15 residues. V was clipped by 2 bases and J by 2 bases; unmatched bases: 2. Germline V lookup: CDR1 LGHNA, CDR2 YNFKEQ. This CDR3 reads CASSQPGQGAYEQYF. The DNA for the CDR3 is TGTGCCAGCAGCCAACCGGGACAGGGGGCCTACGAGCAGTACTTC.

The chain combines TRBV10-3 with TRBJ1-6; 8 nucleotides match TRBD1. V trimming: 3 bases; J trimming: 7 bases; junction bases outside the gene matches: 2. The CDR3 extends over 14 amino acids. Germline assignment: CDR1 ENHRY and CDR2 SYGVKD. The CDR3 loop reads CAISDDRGNSPLHF. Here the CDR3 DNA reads TGTGCCATCAGTGACGACAGGGGAAATTCACCCCTCCACTTT.

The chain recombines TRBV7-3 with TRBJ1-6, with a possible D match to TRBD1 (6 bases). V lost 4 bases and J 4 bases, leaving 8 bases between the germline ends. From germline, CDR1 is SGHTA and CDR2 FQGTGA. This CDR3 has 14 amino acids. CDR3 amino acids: CASSSQGYNSPLHF. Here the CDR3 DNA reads TGTGCCAGCAGCTCACAGGGTTATAATTCACCCCTCCACTTT.

The CDR3 sequence is CASSRDRLNEKLFF. As DNA, the CDR3 is TGTGCCAGCAGTCGGGACAGGCTTAATGAAAAACTGTTTTTT. The genes are TRBV6-5 and TRBJ1-4; 8 bases agree with TRBD1. The CDR3 has 14 residues. Germline V gene data show CDR1 as MNHEY and CDR2 as SVGAGI. The ends lost 5 bases at V and 4 bases at J; junction bases unmatched: 3.

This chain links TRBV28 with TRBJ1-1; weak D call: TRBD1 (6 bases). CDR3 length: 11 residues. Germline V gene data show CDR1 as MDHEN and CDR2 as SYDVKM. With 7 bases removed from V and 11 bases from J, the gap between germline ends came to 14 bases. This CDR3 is CASTLPGHAFF. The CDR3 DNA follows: TGTGCCAGCACCCTTCCGGGACACGCTTTCTTT.

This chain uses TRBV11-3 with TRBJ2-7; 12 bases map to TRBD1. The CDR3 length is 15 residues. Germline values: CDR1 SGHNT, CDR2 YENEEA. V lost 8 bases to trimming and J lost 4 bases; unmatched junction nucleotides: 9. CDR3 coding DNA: TGTGCCAGCCCGCCCGGGGGACAGGGGGCTTACGAGCAGTACTTC. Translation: CASPPGGQGAYEQYF.

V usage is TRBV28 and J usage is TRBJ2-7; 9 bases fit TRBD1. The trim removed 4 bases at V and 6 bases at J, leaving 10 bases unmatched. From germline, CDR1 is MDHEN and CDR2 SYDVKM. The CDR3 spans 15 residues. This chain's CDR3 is CASSSRDRERSEQYF. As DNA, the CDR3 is TGTGCCAGCAGTTCGAGGGACAGGGAACGTAGCGAGCAGTACTTC.

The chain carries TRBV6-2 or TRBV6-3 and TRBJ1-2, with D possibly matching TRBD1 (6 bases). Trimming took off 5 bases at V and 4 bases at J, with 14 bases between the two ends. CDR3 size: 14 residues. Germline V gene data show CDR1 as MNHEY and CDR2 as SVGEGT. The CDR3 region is CASSQYSGAYGYTF. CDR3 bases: TGTGCCAGCAGTCAATATTCAGGGGCCTATGGCTACACCTTC.